Listed here are 5 T cell receptor beta chains from one sample, sequenced in a study of identical twins. MiXCR, applied by TCRdb to the 5' RACE reads, yields one record per CDR3 protein. The table has some 1,700,000 distinct CDR3 sequences, 32% seen once. Sequencing input: cord blood. The receptors shown here come from a newborn girl in good health.

The J gene is TRBJ2-1, the V gene TRBV7-9; TRBD2 agrees at 9 bases. The CDR3 is 16 amino acids. V dropped 5 bases and J dropped 5; count of bases not matched to a gene: 10. Germline assignment: CDR1 SEHNR and CDR2 FQNEAQ (reference sequence). The CDR3, as DNA: TGTGCCAGCAGCGCCCTCGGGACTAGCAGTCACAATGAGCAGTTCTTC. It encodes CASSALGTSSHNEQFF.

This clonotype was seen many times. V usage is TRBV29-1 and J usage is TRBJ1-4; no clear D gene. The V end was cut by 5 bases, the J end by 3 bases, with 10 bases between. The CDR3 runs to 13 residues. The germline gives CDR1 SQVTM, CDR2 ANQGSEA. The CDR3 reads CSVLRRANEKLFF. Here the CDR3 DNA reads TGCAGCGTTTTGCGTCGGGCTAATGAAAAACTGTTTTTT.

This sequence joins TRBV20-1 and TRBJ2-3; 8 nucleotides line up with TRBD1. Germline V gene lookup returns CDR1 DFQATT and CDR2 SNEGSKA (reference sequence). CDR3 length: 14 amino acids. The V segment lost 5 bases and the J segment 0 bases; nucleotides outside the gene matches: 4. The CDR3 protein is CSAPRQGSTDTQYF. CDR3 in DNA: TGCAGTGCTCCTCGACAGGGGAGCACAGATACGCAGTATTTT.

The sample holds a few counts of this clonotype. This sequence joins TRBV13 and TRBJ2-3, with 7 bases lining up with TRBD2. Trimming cost V 4 bases and J 4 bases; bases outside gene matches: 20. This CDR3 has 19 residues. Germline V lookup: CDR1 PRHDT, CDR2 FYEKMQ (reference sequence). The CDR3 DNA is TGTGCCAGCAGCTCAGTTTTGTGGGAGGGCCATGGGGAGGCAGATACGCAGTATTTT. Residues: CASSSVLWEGHGEADTQYF.

The rearrangement joins TRBV20-1 to TRBJ2-3; D gene uncertain. V lost 2 bases and J 5 bases, leaving 8 bases between the germline ends. Germline CDR1 is DFQATT and CDR2 is SNEGSKA (reference sequence). CDR3 length equals 12 residues. CDR3 sequence (DNA): TGCAGTGCTAGAATGGTGCGAGATACGCAGTATTTT. It specifies CSARMVRDTQYF.